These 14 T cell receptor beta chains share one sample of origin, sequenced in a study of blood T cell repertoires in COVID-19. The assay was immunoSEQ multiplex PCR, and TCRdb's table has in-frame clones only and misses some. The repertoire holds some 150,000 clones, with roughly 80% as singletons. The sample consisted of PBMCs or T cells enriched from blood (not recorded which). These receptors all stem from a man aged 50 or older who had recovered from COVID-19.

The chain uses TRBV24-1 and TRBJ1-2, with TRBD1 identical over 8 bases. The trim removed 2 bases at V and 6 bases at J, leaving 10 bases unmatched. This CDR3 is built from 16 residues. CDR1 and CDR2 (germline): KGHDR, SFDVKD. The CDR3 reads CATSDSGLTGEDGYTF. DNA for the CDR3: TGTGCCACCAGTGATTCTGGTTTGACAGGGGAAGATGGCTACACCTTC.

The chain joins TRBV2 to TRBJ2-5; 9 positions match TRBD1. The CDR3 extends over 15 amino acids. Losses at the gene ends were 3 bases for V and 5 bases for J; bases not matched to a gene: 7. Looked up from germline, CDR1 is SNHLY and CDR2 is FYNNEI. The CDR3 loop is CASSETGGSGETQYF. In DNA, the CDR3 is TGTGCCAGCAGTGAGACAGGGGGGAGCGGGGAGACCCAGTACTTC. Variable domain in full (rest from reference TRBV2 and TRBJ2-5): EPEVTQTPSHQVTQMGQEVILRCVPISNHLYFYWYRQILGQKVEFLVSFYNNEISEKSEIFDDQFSVERPDGSNFTLKIRSTKLEDSAMYFCASSETGGSGETQYFGPGTRLLVL.

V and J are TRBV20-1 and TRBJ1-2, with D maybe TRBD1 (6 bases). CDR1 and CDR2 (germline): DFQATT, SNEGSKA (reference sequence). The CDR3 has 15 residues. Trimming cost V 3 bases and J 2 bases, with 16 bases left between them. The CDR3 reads CSASNAQGLNYGYTF. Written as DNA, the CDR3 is TGCAGTGCTAGTAACGCACAGGGTCTAAACTATGGCTACACCTTC.

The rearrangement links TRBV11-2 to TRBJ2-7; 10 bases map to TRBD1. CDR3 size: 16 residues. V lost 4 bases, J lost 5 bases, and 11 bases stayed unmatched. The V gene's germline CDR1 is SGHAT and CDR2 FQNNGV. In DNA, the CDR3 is TGTGCCAGCAGCTATCCTACGGGACAGGGGTTCAACGAGCAGTACTTC. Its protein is CASSYPTGQGFNEQYF.

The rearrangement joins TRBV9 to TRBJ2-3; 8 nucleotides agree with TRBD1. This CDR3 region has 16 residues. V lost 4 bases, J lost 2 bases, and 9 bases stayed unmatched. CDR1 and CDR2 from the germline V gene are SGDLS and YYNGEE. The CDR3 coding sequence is TGTGCCAGCAGCACCTGGACAGGGCCTAACACAGATACGCAGTATTTT. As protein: CASSTWTGPNTDTQYF.

The CDR3 here is CASSARGNANIQYF. CDR3 bases: TGTGCCAGCAGTGCCAGGGGTAACGCAAACATTCAGTACTTC. This rearrangement joins TRBV27 to TRBJ2-4; D may be TRBD1 (6 bases). This CDR3 has 14 residues. The germline V gene encodes CDR1 MNHEY and CDR2 SMNVEV (reference sequence). V shed 5 bases and J shed 6 bases, with 14 bases lying between them.

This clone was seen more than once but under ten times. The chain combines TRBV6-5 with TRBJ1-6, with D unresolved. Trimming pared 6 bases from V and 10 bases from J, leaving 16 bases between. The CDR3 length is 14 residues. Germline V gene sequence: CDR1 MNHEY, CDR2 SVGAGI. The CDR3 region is CASSQEGFRSPLHF. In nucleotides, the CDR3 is TGTGCCAGCAGCCAAGAGGGTTTTCGCTCACCCCTCCACTTT.

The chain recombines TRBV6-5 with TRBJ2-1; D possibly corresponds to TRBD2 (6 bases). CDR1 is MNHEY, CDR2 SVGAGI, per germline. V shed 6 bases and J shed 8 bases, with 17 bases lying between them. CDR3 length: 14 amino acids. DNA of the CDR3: TGTGCCAGCAGAAGGCAGGGAGGCGTACATGAGCAGTTCTTC. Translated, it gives CASRRQGGVHEQFF.

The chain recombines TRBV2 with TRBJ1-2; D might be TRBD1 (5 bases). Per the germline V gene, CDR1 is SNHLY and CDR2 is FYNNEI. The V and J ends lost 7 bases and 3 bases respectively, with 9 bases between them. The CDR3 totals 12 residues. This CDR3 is CASTRGDYGYTF. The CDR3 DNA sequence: TGTGCCAGCACAAGGGGCGACTATGGCTACACCTTC.

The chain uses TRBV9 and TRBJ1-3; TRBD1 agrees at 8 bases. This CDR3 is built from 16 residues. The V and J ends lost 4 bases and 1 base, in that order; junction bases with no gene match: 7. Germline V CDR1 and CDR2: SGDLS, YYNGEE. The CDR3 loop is CASSHNTGGSGNTIYF. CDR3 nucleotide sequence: TGTGCCAGCAGCCACAATACAGGGGGTTCTGGAAACACCATATATTTT.

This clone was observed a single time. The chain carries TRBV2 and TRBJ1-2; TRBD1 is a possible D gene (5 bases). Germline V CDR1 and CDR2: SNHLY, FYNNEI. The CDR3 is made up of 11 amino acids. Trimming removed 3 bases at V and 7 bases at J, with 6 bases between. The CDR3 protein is CASSDQGGYTF. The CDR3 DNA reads TGTGCCAGCAGTGATCAGGGTGGCTACACCTTC.

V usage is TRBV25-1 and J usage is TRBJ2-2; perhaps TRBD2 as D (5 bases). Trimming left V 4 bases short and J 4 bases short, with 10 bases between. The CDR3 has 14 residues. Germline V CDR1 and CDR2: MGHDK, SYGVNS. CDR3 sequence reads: CASSVAGGTGELFF. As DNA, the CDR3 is TGTGCCAGCAGTGTGGCGGGCGGCACCGGGGAGCTGTTTTTT.

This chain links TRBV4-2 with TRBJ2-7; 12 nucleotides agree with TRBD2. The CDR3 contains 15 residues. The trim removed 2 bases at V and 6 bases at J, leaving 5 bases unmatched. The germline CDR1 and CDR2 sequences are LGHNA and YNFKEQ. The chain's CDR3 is CASSQRTSGAFEQYF. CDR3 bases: TGTGCCAGCAGCCAAAGGACTAGCGGGGCCTTCGAGCAGTACTTC.

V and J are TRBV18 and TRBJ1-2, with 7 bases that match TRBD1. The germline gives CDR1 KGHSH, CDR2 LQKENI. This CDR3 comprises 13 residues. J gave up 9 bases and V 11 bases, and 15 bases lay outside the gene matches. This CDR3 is CAGTSLQGTSYTF. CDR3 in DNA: TGTGCCGGGACTTCACTACAGGGGACGAGCTACACCTTC.